This TCR beta chain was sequenced for a study of blood T cell repertoires in COVID-19 (dated by TCRdb to the early 2020s). At the level of the whole study: Collaborator samples came from the United States, Italy and Spain and covered acute and convalescent phases of COVID-19. The repertoires were made available in a free public database intended to serve as a resource for research on the immune response to SARS-CoV-2. The sample metadata nearly always contained a de-identified subject ID, COVID-19 status, age in years and sex. The dataset comprised deeply sampled blood TCRbeta repertoires from subjects exposed to, actively infected with, or recovered from COVID-19. Where available, HLA class I and class II types were obtained from metadata supplied by the sample provider rather than from assay-based typing. The samples were drawn from two sources: the first 160 participants of the ongoing ImmuneRACE study, and 1,000 to 1,500 subjects contributed by 6 global collaborators. The prospective study material was composed of cDNA or gDNA derived from T cells, B-cell-depleted T cells, or PBMCs.

The full study reports these points: How much clinical and demographic metadata was included differed by source and by participant, and the metadata was provided uncurated.

CDR1 and CDR2 are drawn from the germline V gene (reference sequence): SEHNR, FQNEAQ. The junction carries 12 bases between V and J, which are trimmed by 7 bases and 5 bases respectively. The CDR3 holds 13 amino acids from the cysteine to the phenylalanine. This entry keeps only the CDR3 DNA: 39 bases, framed from base 1. Each collaborating institution followed its own protocols to collect whole blood in K2EDTA tubes. Collaborator samples were shipped for TCRbeta analysis as frozen whole blood, isolated PBMCs, or DNA extracted from either sample type. TCRbeta CDR3 regions were amplified from genomic DNA using the immunoSEQ Assay, a bias-controlled multiplex PCR. The study's own analysis went as follows. The number of nucleated cells in each sample was estimated by amplification of reference gene primers within the assay. To quantify the absolute abundance of each unique TCRbeta CDR3 rearrangement, sequence reads were collapsed and filtered. For each sample, productive Simpson clonality was calculated by taking the square root of Simpson's diversity index across productive rearrangements. TCRdb took over this immuneACCESS table, retaining in-frame rearrangements with V and J assigned. Such tables are incomplete; in checked studies, under half of the missing clones stem from an unresolved V gene, and the remainder is unexplained. V, J and clone size are those of that table, while D and trimming were read from the DNA. The sample data list 70,000 or so clones, and approximately 80% of these were observed just once. The ten largest clones take up roughly 6% of the sample.

In the case of this clone: Its target antigen remains unknown. The record has no base qualities; no much larger clone is one base away.

Sequencing was done on a sample of peripheral blood. The TCR was taken from a woman between 55 and 75 years old with acute or convalescent COVID-19. The V and J genes are TRBV7-9 and TRBJ2-1, with a tentative D gene TRBD1 over 6 matching bases. The DNA reads as follows: TGTGCCAGCAATTTAAACAGGGACAATGAGCAGTTCTTC. Translation gives CASNLNRDNEQFF.